The rows below give T cell receptor beta chains drawn from one sample of a study of blood T cells in healthy people across ages. TCRdb itself ran the 5' RACE reads through MiXCR, one entry per CDR3 protein. Here the sample spans 1,500,000 or so distinct CDR3 sequences, roughly 43% being singletons. Sequencing was performed on blood. These receptors originate from a woman younger than 30 in good health. Both conserved end residues are part of each CDR3. A D gene is named only where the DNA matches it firmly. Rows give clone size only sometimes, using once, few, many, or a class for an expanded clone.

abundance: NA
j_gene: TRBJ1-2
v_gene: TRBV29-1
d_gene: NA
CDR3nt: TGCAGCGCCCCGGAAGGGAGTCGTGGCTACACCTTC
CDR3aa: CSAPEGSRGYTF

abundance: NA
j_gene: TRBJ1-1
v_gene: TRBV7-9
d_gene: NA
CDR3nt: TGTGCCAGCAGTTACTTGTATGAAGCTTTCTTT
CDR3aa: CASSYLYEAFF

abundance: few
j_gene: TRBJ2-7
v_gene: TRBV6-2/TRBV6-3
d_gene: NA
CDR3nt: TGTGCCAGCAGGAACCGGGACGCCGCCTACGAGCAGTACTTC
CDR3aa: CASRNRDAAYEQYF

abundance: NA
j_gene: TRBJ1-3
v_gene: TRBV19
d_gene: NA
CDR3nt: TGTGCCAGTAGTCCGCTGACAGCCTCTGGAAACACCATATATTTT
CDR3aa: CASSPLTASGNTIYF

abundance: few
j_gene: TRBJ2-7
v_gene: TRBV9
d_gene: TRBD2
CDR3nt: TGTGCCAGCAGCGTAGGGGGAGGGTTCTCCTACGAGCAGTACTTC
CDR3aa: CASSVGGGFSYEQYF

abundance: few
j_gene: TRBJ1-4
v_gene: TRBV4-3
d_gene: NA
CDR3nt: TGCGCCAGCAGCCAAGATGGGCACGGAGGGAGAAATGAAAAACTGTTTTTT
CDR3aa: CASSQDGHGGRNEKLFF

abundance: few
j_gene: TRBJ2-1
v_gene: TRBV4-1
d_gene: TRBD2
CDR3nt: TGCGCCAGCAGCCAACCGACTAGCGGAACTTACAATGAGCAGTTCTTC
CDR3aa: CASSQPTSGTYNEQFF

abundance: NA
j_gene: TRBJ2-7
v_gene: TRBV6-1
d_gene: NA
CDR3nt: TGTGCCAGCGAGCCAGGGGCAGCCTGCGAGCAGTACTTC
CDR3aa: CASEPGAACEQYF

abundance: NA
j_gene: TRBJ1-5
v_gene: TRBV21-1
d_gene: NA
CDR3nt: TGTGTCAGCAGCAATCGTGCAGGGACTTATTATAGCAATCAGCCCCAGCATTTT
CDR3aa: CVSSNRAGTYYSNQPQHF

abundance: once
j_gene: TRBJ2-2
v_gene: TRBV7-8
d_gene: NA
CDR3nt: TGTGCCAGCAGCCTCCCCCTGCGGCTAGCTGGGGTCGGGAACACCGGGGAGCTGTTTTTT
CDR3aa: CASSLPLRLAGVGNTGELFF

abundance: NA
j_gene: TRBJ2-7
v_gene: TRBV7-2
d_gene: NA
CDR3nt: TGTGCCAGCAGCGTAGCAGGGCTCTACGAGCAGTACTTC
CDR3aa: CASSVAGLYEQYF

abundance: many
j_gene: TRBJ2-3
v_gene: TRBV4-1
d_gene: NA
CDR3nt: TGTGCCAGCAGCCAAGGATATACGCAGTATTTT
CDR3aa: CASSQGYTQYF

abundance: NA
j_gene: TRBJ2-1
v_gene: TRBV11-2
d_gene: TRBD2
CDR3nt: TGTGCCAGCAGCAATCCCAGCGGGAGCTACAATGAGCAGTTCTTC
CDR3aa: CASSNPSGSYNEQFF

abundance: NA
j_gene: TRBJ2-1
v_gene: TRBV3-1
d_gene: NA
CDR3nt: TGTGCCAGCAGCCAAGACGCGGGACTTTACAATGAGCAGTTCTTC
CDR3aa: CASSQDAGLYNEQFF

abundance: NA
j_gene: TRBJ1-2
v_gene: TRBV27
d_gene: NA
CDR3nt: TGTGCCAGCAGTTTAAAGCCGGAGAACTATGGCTACACCTTC
CDR3aa: CASSLKPENYGYTF

abundance: NA
j_gene: TRBJ2-1
v_gene: TRBV27
d_gene: TRBD2
CDR3nt: TGTGCCAGCAGTGCGGGACTAGAAGTCAGAGAGCAGTTCTTC
CDR3aa: CASSAGLEVREQFF

abundance: NA
j_gene: TRBJ1-2
v_gene: TRBV19
d_gene: TRBD1
CDR3nt: TGTGCCAGTGAAACCAGGGACAGGTCTAAAGGCTATGGCTACACCTTC
CDR3aa: CASETRDRSKGYGYTF

abundance: NA
j_gene: TRBJ2-1
v_gene: TRBV6-5
d_gene: NA
CDR3nt: TGTGCCAGCAGTTACTCACCTGCCCAGGTGCAGTTCTTC
CDR3aa: CASSYSPAQVQFF

abundance: NA
j_gene: TRBJ1-5
v_gene: TRBV6-2/TRBV6-3
d_gene: NA
CDR3nt: TGTGCCAGCGGGAGGGACAATCAGCCCCAGCATTTT
CDR3aa: CASGRDNQPQHF

abundance: few
j_gene: TRBJ2-7
v_gene: TRBV12-3/TRBV12-4
d_gene: NA
CDR3nt: TGTGCCAGCAGTTCCCCGGGACGGAGCAACTACGAGCAGTACTTC
CDR3aa: CASSSPGRSNYEQYF

abundance: NA
j_gene: TRBJ1-5
v_gene: TRBV6-5
d_gene: NA
CDR3nt: TGTGCCAGCAGTTACTCAGGGCTTCAGCCCCAGCATTTT
CDR3aa: CASSYSGLQPQHF

abundance: NA
j_gene: TRBJ2-1
v_gene: TRBV20-1
d_gene: TRBD2
CDR3nt: TGCAGTGCTAGAGGGTTAAGAACGGGGGGGCCAAATGAGCAGTTCTTC
CDR3aa: CSARGLRTGGPNEQFF

abundance: NA
j_gene: TRBJ1-4
v_gene: TRBV2
d_gene: NA
CDR3nt: TGTGCCAGCAGCGAACCCAGGGCCGGACCCCGGGGCGAAAAACTGTTTTTT
CDR3aa: CASSEPRAGPRGEKLFF

abundance: NA
j_gene: TRBJ2-2
v_gene: TRBV13
d_gene: NA
CDR3nt: TGTGCCAGCAGCTGGAGACACACCGGGGAGCTGTTTTTT
CDR3aa: CASSWRHTGELFF

abundance: NA
j_gene: TRBJ2-3
v_gene: TRBV12-3/TRBV12-4
d_gene: NA
CDR3nt: TGTGCCAGCCTACAGGAACTCACAGATACGCAGTATTTT
CDR3aa: CASLQELTDTQYF

abundance: NA
j_gene: TRBJ1-2
v_gene: TRBV3-1
d_gene: NA
CDR3nt: TGTGCCAGCAGCTCACGGGCTTCTAGGCACTATGGCTACACCTTC
CDR3aa: CASSSRASRHYGYTF

abundance: NA
j_gene: TRBJ2-1
v_gene: TRBV5-8
d_gene: TRBD2
CDR3nt: TGTGCCAGCAACCCTAGCGGGAGAGTAGGTGAGCAGTTCTTC
CDR3aa: CASNPSGRVGEQFF

abundance: NA
j_gene: TRBJ2-3
v_gene: TRBV6-6
d_gene: NA
CDR3nt: TGTGCCAGCAGTTACCCGGGACTTGACACAGATACGCAGTATTTT
CDR3aa: CASSYPGLDTDTQYF

abundance: NA
j_gene: TRBJ2-2
v_gene: TRBV11-2
d_gene: NA
CDR3nt: TGTGCCAGCAGCAAAAGCGTCACAAACGGGGAGCTGTTTTTT
CDR3aa: CASSKSVTNGELFF

abundance: NA
j_gene: TRBJ2-2
v_gene: TRBV5-6
d_gene: TRBD1
CDR3nt: TGTGCCAGCAGCCCGTTGACAGGGAGAACCGGGGAGCTGTTTTTT
CDR3aa: CASSPLTGRTGELFF

abundance: NA
j_gene: TRBJ2-1
v_gene: TRBV4-3
d_gene: NA
CDR3nt: TGCGCCAGCAGCCAAGATCCTCCCGAATCTTCCTACAATGAGCAGTTCTTC
CDR3aa: CASSQDPPESSYNEQFF

abundance: few
j_gene: TRBJ1-1
v_gene: TRBV7-9
d_gene: NA
CDR3nt: TGTGCCAGCAGCTTAGGGGGGGTGCAAACTGAAGCTTTCTTT
CDR3aa: CASSLGGVQTEAFF

abundance: few
j_gene: TRBJ2-3
v_gene: TRBV7-8
d_gene: TRBD1
CDR3nt: TGTGCCAGCAGCTCGACCAGGGGACAGAGCACAGATACGCAGTATTTT
CDR3aa: CASSSTRGQSTDTQYF

abundance: NA
j_gene: TRBJ2-1
v_gene: TRBV20-1
d_gene: TRBD1
CDR3nt: TGCAGTGACCCGGACAGGGCAGATGAGCAGTTCTTC
CDR3aa: CSDPDRADEQFF

abundance: once
j_gene: TRBJ2-4
v_gene: TRBV13
d_gene: TRBD1
CDR3nt: TGTGCCAGCAGCTTACAGGGGGCGGCCAAAAACATTCAGTACTTC
CDR3aa: CASSLQGAAKNIQYF

abundance: many
j_gene: TRBJ2-1
v_gene: TRBV7-2
d_gene: NA
CDR3nt: TGTGCCAGCGGGGTGTACAATGAGCAGTTCTTC
CDR3aa: CASGVYNEQFF

abundance: NA
j_gene: TRBJ2-5
v_gene: TRBV20-1
d_gene: NA
CDR3nt: TGCAGTGCTCTTGGGCAGCTCACCTCCTACAATGAGCAGTACTTC
CDR3aa: CSALGQLTSYNEQYF

abundance: few
j_gene: TRBJ1-6
v_gene: TRBV6-5
d_gene: NA
CDR3nt: TGTGCCAGCAGTTACCGGGGTGGGAATTCACCCCTCCACTTT
CDR3aa: CASSYRGGNSPLHF

abundance: NA
j_gene: TRBJ1-4
v_gene: TRBV20-1
d_gene: NA
CDR3nt: TGCAGTGCAACGGGACACTGGGAAAAACTGTTTTTT
CDR3aa: CSATGHWEKLFF

abundance: NA
j_gene: TRBJ1-1
v_gene: TRBV29-1
d_gene: NA
CDR3nt: TGCAGCGTTGGAGGGACGGTCACTGAAGCTTTCTTT
CDR3aa: CSVGGTVTEAFF

abundance: NA
j_gene: TRBJ2-1
v_gene: TRBV5-1
d_gene: NA
CDR3nt: TGCGCCAGCAGGGGCAGCGATTACAATGAGCAGTTCTTC
CDR3aa: CASRGSDYNEQFF

abundance: NA
j_gene: TRBJ2-7
v_gene: TRBV6-5
d_gene: TRBD1
CDR3nt: TGTGCCAGCGGGTCGGACAGGGACGAGCAGTACTTC
CDR3aa: CASGSDRDEQYF

abundance: NA
j_gene: TRBJ2-1
v_gene: TRBV11-1
d_gene: NA
CDR3nt: TGTGCCAGCAGCTTGTTTAGCGCTAGCTCCTACAATGAGCAGTTCTTC
CDR3aa: CASSLFSASSYNEQFF

abundance: NA
j_gene: TRBJ2-1
v_gene: TRBV20-1
d_gene: TRBD2
CDR3nt: TGCAGTGCTAGCCCTACTAGCGGGAGGGGATATGAGCAGTTCTTC
CDR3aa: CSASPTSGRGYEQFF

abundance: few
j_gene: TRBJ2-3
v_gene: TRBV29-1
d_gene: NA
CDR3nt: TGCAGCGTGGCCCTCCTCAGCACAGATACGCAGTATTTT
CDR3aa: CSVALLSTDTQYF

abundance: NA
j_gene: TRBJ2-5
v_gene: TRBV6-5
d_gene: NA
CDR3nt: TGTGCCAGCAGTTACTCGAAGGGGACGCGGGGTGAGCAGTACTTC
CDR3aa: CASSYSKGTRGEQYF

abundance: NA
j_gene: TRBJ2-7
v_gene: TRBV20-1
d_gene: TRBD2
CDR3nt: TGCAGTGCTAGGGCTAGCGGACCCTACAATGAGCAGTACTTC
CDR3aa: CSARASGPYNEQYF

abundance: NA
j_gene: TRBJ2-1
v_gene: TRBV4-1
d_gene: NA
CDR3nt: TGCGCCAGCAGCCCAGGGCTCACCTACGAGCAGTTCTTC
CDR3aa: CASSPGLTYEQFF

abundance: few
j_gene: TRBJ2-7
v_gene: TRBV28
d_gene: NA
CDR3nt: TGTGCCAGCAGTTTCAGCCGTGGACCCTACGAGCAGTACTTC
CDR3aa: CASSFSRGPYEQYF

abundance: NA
j_gene: TRBJ1-5
v_gene: TRBV9
d_gene: NA
CDR3nt: TGTGCCAGCAGCGCGGGGGTGGGGAGCAATCAGCCCCAGCATTTT
CDR3aa: CASSAGVGSNQPQHF

abundance: NA
j_gene: TRBJ1-5
v_gene: TRBV20-1
d_gene: TRBD1
CDR3nt: TGCAGTGCTAGAGATGGGGGGACAGTATATAGCAATCAGCCCCAGCATTTT
CDR3aa: CSARDGGTVYSNQPQHF

abundance: NA
j_gene: TRBJ1-1
v_gene: TRBV6-1
d_gene: NA
CDR3nt: TGTGCCAGCAGTCCCCTAATCAGGAGCACTGAAGCTTTCTTT
CDR3aa: CASSPLIRSTEAFF

abundance: NA
j_gene: TRBJ2-5
v_gene: TRBV6-1
d_gene: NA
CDR3nt: TGCGCCAGCAGTGATCCCCCACGACAGAAGCAGTACTTC
CDR3aa: CASSDPPRQKQYF